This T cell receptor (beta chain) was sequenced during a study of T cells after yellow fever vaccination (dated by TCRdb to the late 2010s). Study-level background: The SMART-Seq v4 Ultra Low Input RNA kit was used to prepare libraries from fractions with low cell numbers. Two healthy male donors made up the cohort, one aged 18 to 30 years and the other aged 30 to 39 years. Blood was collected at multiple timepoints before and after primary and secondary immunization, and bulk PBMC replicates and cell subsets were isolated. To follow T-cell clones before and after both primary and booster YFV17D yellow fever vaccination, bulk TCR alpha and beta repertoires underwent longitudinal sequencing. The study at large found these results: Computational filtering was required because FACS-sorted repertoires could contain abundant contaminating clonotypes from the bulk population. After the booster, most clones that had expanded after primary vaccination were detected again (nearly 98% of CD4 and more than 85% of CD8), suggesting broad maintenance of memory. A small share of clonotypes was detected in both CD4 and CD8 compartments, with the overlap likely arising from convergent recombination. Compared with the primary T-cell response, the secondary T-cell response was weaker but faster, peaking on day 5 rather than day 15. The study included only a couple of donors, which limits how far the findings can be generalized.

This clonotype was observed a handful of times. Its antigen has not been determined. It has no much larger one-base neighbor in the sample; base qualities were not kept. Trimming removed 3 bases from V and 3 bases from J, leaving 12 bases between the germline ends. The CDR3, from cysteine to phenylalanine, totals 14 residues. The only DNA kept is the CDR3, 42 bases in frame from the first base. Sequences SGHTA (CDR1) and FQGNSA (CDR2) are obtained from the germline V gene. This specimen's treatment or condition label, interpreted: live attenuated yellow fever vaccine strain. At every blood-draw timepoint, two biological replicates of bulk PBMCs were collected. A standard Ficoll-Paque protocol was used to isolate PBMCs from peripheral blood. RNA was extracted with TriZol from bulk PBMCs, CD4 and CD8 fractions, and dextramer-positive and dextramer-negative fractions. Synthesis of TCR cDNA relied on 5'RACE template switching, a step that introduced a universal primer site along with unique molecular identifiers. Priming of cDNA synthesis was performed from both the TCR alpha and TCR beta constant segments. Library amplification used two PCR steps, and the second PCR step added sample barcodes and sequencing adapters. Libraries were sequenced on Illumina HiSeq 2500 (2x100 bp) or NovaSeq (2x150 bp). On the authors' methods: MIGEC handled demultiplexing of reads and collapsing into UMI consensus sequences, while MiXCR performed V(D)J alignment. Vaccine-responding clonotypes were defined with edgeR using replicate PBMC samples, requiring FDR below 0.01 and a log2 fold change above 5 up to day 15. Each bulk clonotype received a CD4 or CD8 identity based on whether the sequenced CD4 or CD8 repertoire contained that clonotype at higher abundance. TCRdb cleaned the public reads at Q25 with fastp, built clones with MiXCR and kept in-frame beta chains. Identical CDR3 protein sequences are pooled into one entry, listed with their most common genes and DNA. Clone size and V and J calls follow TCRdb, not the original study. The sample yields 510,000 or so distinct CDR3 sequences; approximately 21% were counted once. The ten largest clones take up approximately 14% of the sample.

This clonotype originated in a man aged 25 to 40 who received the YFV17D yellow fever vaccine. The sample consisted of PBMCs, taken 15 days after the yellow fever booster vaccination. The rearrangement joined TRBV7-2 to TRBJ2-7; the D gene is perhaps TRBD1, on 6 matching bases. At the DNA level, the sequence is TGTGCCAGCAGCTTTTCAGGGGTCGACTACGAGCAGTACTTC. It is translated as CASSFSGVDYEQYF.